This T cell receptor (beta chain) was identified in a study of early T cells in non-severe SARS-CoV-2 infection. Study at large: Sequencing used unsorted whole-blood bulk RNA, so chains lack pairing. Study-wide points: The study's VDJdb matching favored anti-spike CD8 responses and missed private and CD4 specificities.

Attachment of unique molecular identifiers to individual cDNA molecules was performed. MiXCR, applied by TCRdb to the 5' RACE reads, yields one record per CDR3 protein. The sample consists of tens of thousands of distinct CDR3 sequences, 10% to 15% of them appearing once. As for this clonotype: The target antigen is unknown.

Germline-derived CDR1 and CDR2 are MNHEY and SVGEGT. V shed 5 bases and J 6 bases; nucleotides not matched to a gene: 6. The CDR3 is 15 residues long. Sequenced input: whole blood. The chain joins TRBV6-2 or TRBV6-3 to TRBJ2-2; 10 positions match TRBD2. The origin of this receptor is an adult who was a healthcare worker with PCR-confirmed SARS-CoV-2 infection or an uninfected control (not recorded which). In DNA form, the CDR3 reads TGTGCCAGCAGTCCTAGCGGGAGATTGGCCGGGGAGCTGTTTTTT. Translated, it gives CASSPSGRLAGELFF.